These 2 T cell receptor beta chains share one sample of origin, sequenced in a study of control samples from healthy donors and cancer patients. Profiling relied on immunoSEQ multiplex PCR, and the TCRdb table lists in-frame clones only, not all of them. The data show 75,000 to 90,000 clones, approximately 90% seen once. What was sequenced was blood. The receptors stem from a man in his fifties or sixties in good health.

The chain recombines TRBV7-8 with TRBJ2-7; D is unclear. Germline V CDR1 and CDR2: SGHVS, FQNEAQ. This CDR3 contains 14 residues. The V gene lost 5 bases and the J gene lost 1 base, with 12 bases spanning the gap. The CDR3 protein is CASSDLAVSYEQYF. CDR3 bases: TGTGCCAGCAGCGACCTGGCCGTATCCTACGAGCAGTACTTC.

This clone was seen a handful of times. This rearrangement joins TRBV6-6 to TRBJ2-5; TRBD1 or TRBD2 may be the D gene (5 bases each). CDR3 size: 15 residues. Germline loops: CDR1 MNHNY, CDR2 SVGAGI (reference sequence). Trimming stripped 5 bases from V and 2 bases from J, with 15 bases between. The CDR3 DNA follows: TGTGCCAGCAGTCGCGCCGGGACGGAACAAGAGACCCAGTACTTC. This encodes CASSRAGTEQETQYF.